This T cell receptor (beta chain) appears in the sequencing data of a study of Ad26.COV2.S vaccination and SARS-CoV-2 variants. About the research overall: Donor got 5x10^10 or 1x10^11 viral particles of Ad26.COV2.S. Findings of the study overall: Vaccine recipients showed a spike-specific TCR breadth that was higher than in placebo recipients. Substantial breadth was reported for post-vaccination spike-specific CD8+ and CD4+ T cells.

With regard to this clone: As yet, its antigen is unknown.

Documented treatment: about 20 received Ad26.COV2.S at low or high dose, single or two shots; about five received placebo; per-sample allocation not given. Sampling took place 63 days after the first vaccine or placebo injection. This Boston cohort included adults aged 18-55 years. V lost 6 bases and J lost 2, with 11 bases in between. The CDR3 contains 13 residues. CDR1 and CDR2 from the germline V gene are LNHDA and SQIVND (reference sequence). TCRdb's table, derived via immunoSEQ multiplex PCR, lists solely in-frame clones and lacks some. The data show 300,000 to 400,000 clones, with around 90% seen just once and roughly 3.6% held by the top ten.

The receptor was isolated from a person between 18 and 60 years old who received the Ad26.COV2.S COVID-19 vaccine or a placebo. This sequence joins TRBV19 and TRBJ2-7, with D hard to call. This material consisted of peripheral blood, taken in a trial of Ad26.COV2.S vaccine versus placebo. The DNA for the CDR3 is TGTGCCAGTAGCCAGACTCACCCCTACGAGCAGTACTTC. This gives the protein CASSQTHPYEQYF.